This TCR beta chain was captured by sequencing in a study of T cells in women clearing cervical HPV infection (dated by TCRdb to 2016 to 2019). The study in broad terms: Cases were some 26 women with histologically confirmed HPV16-related CIN3 or worse, including a couple of invasive cancers. The parent cohort enrolled about 9,900 women aged 18 or older in Guanacaste, Costa Rica, in about 1992 to 1995 and followed the women for more than six years. Blood from cases was collected at the visit where the lesion was first found, while blood from controls was collected once the infection could no longer be detected. Among cases, blood sampling came a median of approximately 150 days after lesion detection, with an interquartile range of about 85 to 230 days. As quality controls, five blinded duplicates were added to each group, bringing the total to 60 or so samples made up of 50 or so participants and around 10 replicates. Median age was about 30 years in cases versus 38 in controls, and baseline characteristics did not differ significantly. Cases and controls were matched on age within five years and on year of sample collection. This exploratory proof-of-principle case-control study, nested within the Guanacaste HPV Natural History Study in Costa Rica, compared TCR repertoires among women with different cervical HPV16 outcomes. Controls were 25 women whose single incident HPV16 infection cleared within 12 months without precancer or cancer developing. Because only a few women had HLA typing data, the possibility that HLA type acted as a confounder could not be ruled out. General study outcomes and caveats: By combining richness with V gene abundances, random forest classifiers separated cases from controls with an estimated AUC of less than 0.85. The cross-sectional design could not show whether associations preceded infection or resulted from it; effector/memory subsets and HPV-specific T cells were not isolated. Because T-cell numbers per sample were unknown, differences in richness could reflect varying T-cell content rather than repertoire biology. Across sequencing depths, CIN3+ cases showed significantly higher TCR repertoire richness than controls, but evenness did not differ between the groups.

Using the immunoSEQ assay, multiplex PCR amplified TCR beta CDR3 regions from an average of about 1,200 ng of genomic DNA per sample. To correct primer bias, the assay used a complete synthetic TCR repertoire to set an amplification baseline. Amplicons were sequenced on the Illumina platform. The authors processed their data as follows. Sequences were error-corrected by clustering with frequency ratios and a modified nearest-neighbor algorithm, then analyzed in the immunoSEQ Analyzer with IMGT gene definitions. At each rarefaction depth, TCR richness and evenness were averaged across 20 rarefaction repeats, and any sample with fewer sequences than the depth was left out. Wilcoxon rank sum tests with FDR correction were used to compare V, D and J gene relative abundances between the groups. Blinded duplicates gave an intraclass correlation of roughly 95% for TCR richness and an average of 76.4% across 70 or so gene segments. In TCRdb, the immuneACCESS table is reduced to in-frame sequences with V and J assigned. These tables do not hold every clone; where another copy was compared, an unresolved V gene accounts for under half, and the others remain unexplained. V and J calls and clone size come straight from that table; D and trimming were deduced from the DNA. This sample's table carries some 40,000 clones. The leading ten clones occupy 5.8% of the sample.

Every participant had a single incident cervical HPV16 infection, and women with prevalent HPV16 infections were excluded. Cervical HPV DNA was detected with MY09/MY11 PCR, and genotyping was done by dot-blot hybridization. Around 15 mL of heparinized blood were centrifuged, and the buffy coat was split into aliquots, frozen at -30 degrees C, and then kept at -80 degrees C. Genomic DNA was extracted from buffy coat specimens using QIAGEN kits. As regards this clone: Its antigen is still unknown.

The sequence derives from a woman between 18 and 70 years old with a cervical HPV16 infection that either progressed to CIN3+ or cleared (not recorded which). The sequenced material came from blood buffy coat.

CDR3 region: CASSPSEGLLAVSSYEQYF. The CDR3 DNA, read in part, is TGTGCCAGCTCACCATCCGAGGGGTTACTAGCTGTTAGCTCCTACGAG. Rearrangement joined TRBV18 to TRBJ2-7, and possibly TRBD2, on 6 matching bases. Read coverage stops 3 residues before the CDR3 terminus; the germline J gene supplies the remainder. Including cysteine and phenylalanine, the CDR3 has 19 amino acids. The DNA shown is the part of the CDR3 that was read: 48 bases, in frame from base 1. The germline V gene sets CDR1 to KGHSH and CDR2 to LQKENI. The V and J ends are trimmed by 2 bases and 0 bases, leaving 23 bases between them. Here the CDR3 is joined to the reference TRBV18 and TRBJ2-7 genes, and the full variable domain is: NAGVMQNPRHLVRRRGQEARLRCSPMKGHSHVYWYRQLPEEGLKFMVYLQKENIIDESGMPKERFSAEFPKEGPSILRIQQVVRGDSAAYFCASSPSEGLLAVSSYEQYFGPGTRLTVT.